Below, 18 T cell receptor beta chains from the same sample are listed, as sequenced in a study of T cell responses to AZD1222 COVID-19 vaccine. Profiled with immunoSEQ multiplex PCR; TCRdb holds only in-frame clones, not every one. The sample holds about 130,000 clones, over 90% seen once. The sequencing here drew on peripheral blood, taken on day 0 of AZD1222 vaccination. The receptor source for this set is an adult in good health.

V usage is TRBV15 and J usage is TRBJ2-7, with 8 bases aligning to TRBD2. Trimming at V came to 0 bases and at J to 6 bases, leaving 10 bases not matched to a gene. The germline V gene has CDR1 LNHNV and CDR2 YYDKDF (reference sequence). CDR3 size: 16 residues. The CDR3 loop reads CATSRDRVAGLGEQYF. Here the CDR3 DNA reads TGTGCCACCAGCAGAGATCGGGTAGCGGGACTCGGCGAGCAGTACTTC.

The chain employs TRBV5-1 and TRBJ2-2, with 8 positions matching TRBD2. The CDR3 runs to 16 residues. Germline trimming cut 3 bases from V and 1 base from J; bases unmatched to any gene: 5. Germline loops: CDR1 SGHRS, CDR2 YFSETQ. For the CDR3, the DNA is TGCGCCAGCAGCTCCTTTAGCGGGAAGAACACCGGGGAGCTGTTTTTT. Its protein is CASSSFSGKNTGELFF. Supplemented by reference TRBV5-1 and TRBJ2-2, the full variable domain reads KAGVTQTPRYLIKTRGQQVTLSCSPISGHRSVSWYQQTPGQGLQFLFEYFSETQRNKGNFPGRFSGRQFSNSRSEMNVSTLELGDSALYLCASSSFSGKNTGELFFGEGSRLTVL.

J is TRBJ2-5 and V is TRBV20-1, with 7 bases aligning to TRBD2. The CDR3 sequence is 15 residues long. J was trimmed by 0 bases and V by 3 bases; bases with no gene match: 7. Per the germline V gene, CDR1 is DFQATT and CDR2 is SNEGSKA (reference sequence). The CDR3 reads CSASGGEGDQETQYF. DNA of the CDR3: TGCAGTGCTAGTGGAGGGGAGGGTGACCAAGAGACCCAGTACTTC.

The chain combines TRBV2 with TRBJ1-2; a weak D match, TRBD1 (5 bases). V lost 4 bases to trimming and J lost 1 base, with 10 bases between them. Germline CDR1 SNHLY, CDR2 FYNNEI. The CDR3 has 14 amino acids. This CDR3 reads CASSGGVFNYGYTF. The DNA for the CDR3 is TGTGCCAGCAGTGGGGGCGTCTTTAACTATGGCTACACCTTC.

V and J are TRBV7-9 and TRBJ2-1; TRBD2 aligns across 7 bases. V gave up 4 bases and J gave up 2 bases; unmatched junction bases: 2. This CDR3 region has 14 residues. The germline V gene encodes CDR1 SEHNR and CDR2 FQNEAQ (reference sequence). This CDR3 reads CASSSSGTYNEQFF. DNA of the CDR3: TGTGCCAGCAGCTCCAGCGGGACCTACAATGAGCAGTTCTTC.

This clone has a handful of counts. The CDR3 protein is CASSLGPASINNEQFF. The DNA of the CDR3 is TGTGCCAGCAGCTTAGGTCCAGCGTCAATAAATAATGAGCAGTTCTTC. This chain uses TRBV11-2 with TRBJ2-1; no firm D call. The CDR3 runs 16 residues. V was pared by 1 base and J by 7 bases, with 17 bases between. Germline-derived CDR1 and CDR2 are SGHAT and FQNNGV.

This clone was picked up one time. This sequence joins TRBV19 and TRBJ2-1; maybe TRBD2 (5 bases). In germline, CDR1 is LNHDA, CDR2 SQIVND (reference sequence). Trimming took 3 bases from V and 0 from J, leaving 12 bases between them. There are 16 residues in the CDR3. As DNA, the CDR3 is TGTGCCAGTAGTATGAGGAGGTCAAGCTCCTACAATGAGCAGTTCTTC. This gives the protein CASSMRRSSSYNEQFF.

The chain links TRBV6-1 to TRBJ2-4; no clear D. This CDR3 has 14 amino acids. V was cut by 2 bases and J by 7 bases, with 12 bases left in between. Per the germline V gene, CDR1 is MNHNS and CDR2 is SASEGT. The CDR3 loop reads CASSEPGSLNIQYF. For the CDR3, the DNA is TGTGCCAGCAGTGAACCCGGTAGTCTCAACATTCAGTACTTC.

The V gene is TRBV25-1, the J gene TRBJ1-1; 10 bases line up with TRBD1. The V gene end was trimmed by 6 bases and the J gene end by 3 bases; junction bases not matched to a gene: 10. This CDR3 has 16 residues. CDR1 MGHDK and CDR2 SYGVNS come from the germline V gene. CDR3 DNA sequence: TGTGCCAGCAGCCAGACAGGGGGCCGTACCTACACTGAAGCTTTCTTT. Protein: CASSQTGGRTYTEAFF.

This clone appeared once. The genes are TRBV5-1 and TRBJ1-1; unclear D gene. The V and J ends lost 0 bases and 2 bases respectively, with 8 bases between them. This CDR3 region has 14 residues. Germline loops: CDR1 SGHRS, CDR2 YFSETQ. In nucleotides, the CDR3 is TGCGCCAGCAGCTTGGAGCAGCTAAACACTGAAGCTTTCTTT. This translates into CASSLEQLNTEAFF.

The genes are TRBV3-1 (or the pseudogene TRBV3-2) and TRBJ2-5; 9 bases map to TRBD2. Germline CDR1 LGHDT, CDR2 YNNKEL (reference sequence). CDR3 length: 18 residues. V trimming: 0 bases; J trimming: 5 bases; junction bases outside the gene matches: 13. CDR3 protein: CASSQEALAGSNKETQYF. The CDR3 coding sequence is TGTGCCAGCAGCCAAGAGGCCCTAGCGGGATCAAATAAGGAGACCCAGTACTTC.

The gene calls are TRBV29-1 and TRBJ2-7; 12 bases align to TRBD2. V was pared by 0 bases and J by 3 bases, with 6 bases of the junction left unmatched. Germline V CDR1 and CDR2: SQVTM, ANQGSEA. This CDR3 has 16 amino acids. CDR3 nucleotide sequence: TGCAGCGTTGAAGAGGCTGGACTAGCGGGACTCTACGAGCAGTACTTC. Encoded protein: CSVEEAGLAGLYEQYF.

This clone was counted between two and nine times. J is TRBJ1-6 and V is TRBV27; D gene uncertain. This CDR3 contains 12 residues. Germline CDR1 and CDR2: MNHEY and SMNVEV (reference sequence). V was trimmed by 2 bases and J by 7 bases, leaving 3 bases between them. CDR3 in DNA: TGTGCCAGCAGTTTAGGGAATTCACCCCTCCACTTT. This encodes CASSLGNSPLHF.

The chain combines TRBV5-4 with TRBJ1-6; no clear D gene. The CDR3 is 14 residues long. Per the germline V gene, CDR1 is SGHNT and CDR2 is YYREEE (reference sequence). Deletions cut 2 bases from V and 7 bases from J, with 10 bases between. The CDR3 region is CASSLERGNSPLHF. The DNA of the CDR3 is TGTGCCAGCAGCTTAGAGCGAGGGAATTCACCCCTCCACTTT.

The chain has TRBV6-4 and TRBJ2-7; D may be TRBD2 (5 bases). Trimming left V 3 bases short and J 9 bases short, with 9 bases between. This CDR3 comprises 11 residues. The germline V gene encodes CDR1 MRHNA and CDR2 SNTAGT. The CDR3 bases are TGTGCCAGCAGTGAGAGGAGCGGGCAGTACTTC. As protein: CASSERSGQYF.

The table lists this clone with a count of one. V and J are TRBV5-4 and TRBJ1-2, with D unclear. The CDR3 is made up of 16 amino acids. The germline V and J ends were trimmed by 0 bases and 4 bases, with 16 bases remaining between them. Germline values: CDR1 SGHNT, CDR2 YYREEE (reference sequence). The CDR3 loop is CASSLVGGLVVYGYTF. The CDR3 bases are TGTGCCAGCAGCTTGGTGGGCGGACTGGTCGTCTATGGCTACACCTTC.

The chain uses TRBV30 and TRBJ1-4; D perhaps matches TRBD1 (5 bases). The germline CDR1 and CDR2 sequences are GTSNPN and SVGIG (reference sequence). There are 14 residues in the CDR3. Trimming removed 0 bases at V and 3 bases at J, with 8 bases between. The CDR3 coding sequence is TGTGCCTGGAGTGTGGGGCGAGCTAATGAAAAACTGTTTTTT. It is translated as CAWSVGRANEKLFF. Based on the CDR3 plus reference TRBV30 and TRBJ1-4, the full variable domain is SQTIHQWPATLVQPVGSPLSLECTVEGTSNPNLYWYRQAAGRGLQLLFYSVGIGQISSEVPQNLSASRPQDRQFILSSKKLLLSDSGFYLCAWSVGRANEKLFFGSGTQLSVL.

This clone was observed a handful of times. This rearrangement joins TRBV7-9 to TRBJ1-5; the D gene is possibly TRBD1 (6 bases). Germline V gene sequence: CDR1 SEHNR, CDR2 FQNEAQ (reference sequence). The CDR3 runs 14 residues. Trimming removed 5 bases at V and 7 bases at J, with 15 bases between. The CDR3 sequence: CASSNYREEQPQHF. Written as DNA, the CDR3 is TGTGCCAGCAGCAATTACAGGGAGGAGCAGCCCCAGCATTTT.